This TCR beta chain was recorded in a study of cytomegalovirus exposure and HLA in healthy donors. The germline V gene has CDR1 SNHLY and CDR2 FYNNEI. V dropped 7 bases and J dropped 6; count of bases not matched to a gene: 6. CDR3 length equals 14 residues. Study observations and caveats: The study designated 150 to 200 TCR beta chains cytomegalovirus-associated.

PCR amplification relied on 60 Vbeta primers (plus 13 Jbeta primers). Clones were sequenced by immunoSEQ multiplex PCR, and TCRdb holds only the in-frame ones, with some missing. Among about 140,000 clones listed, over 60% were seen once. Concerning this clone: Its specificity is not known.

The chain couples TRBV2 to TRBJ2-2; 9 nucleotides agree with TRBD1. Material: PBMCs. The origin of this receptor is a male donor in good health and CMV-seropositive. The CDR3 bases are TGTGCCAGCAAGGGACAGGGAATCCCCGGGGAGCTGTTTTTT. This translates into CASKGQGIPGELFF.